The T cell receptor (beta chain) described here comes from a study of T-cell reconstitution after alpha-beta-depleted transplantation in children. The sample holds many counts of this clonotype. It was with unique molecular identifiers that the TCRbeta library was prepared. TCRdb redid the calling of the PCR reads with MiXCR, one entry per CDR3 protein. The table lists roughly 670,000 distinct CDR3 sequences, around 14% of them singletons. The germline CDR1 and CDR2 sequences are MNHEY and SVGAGI. Deletions cut 0 bases from V and 8 bases from J, with 10 bases between. The CDR3 length is 14 residues. The sequences come from PBMCs, collected before TCRalphabeta/CD19-depleted stem cell transplant. The rearrangement uses TRBV6-5 and TRBJ1-4, with D maybe TRBD1 (6 bases). This TCR derives from a girl aged 2 to 10 with congenital amegakaryocytic thrombocytopenia, due to receive a stem cell transplant. The CDR3 region is CASSYSTGREKLFF. The CDR3 DNA reads TGTGCCAGCAGTTACTCAACAGGGCGAGAAAAACTGTTTTTT.